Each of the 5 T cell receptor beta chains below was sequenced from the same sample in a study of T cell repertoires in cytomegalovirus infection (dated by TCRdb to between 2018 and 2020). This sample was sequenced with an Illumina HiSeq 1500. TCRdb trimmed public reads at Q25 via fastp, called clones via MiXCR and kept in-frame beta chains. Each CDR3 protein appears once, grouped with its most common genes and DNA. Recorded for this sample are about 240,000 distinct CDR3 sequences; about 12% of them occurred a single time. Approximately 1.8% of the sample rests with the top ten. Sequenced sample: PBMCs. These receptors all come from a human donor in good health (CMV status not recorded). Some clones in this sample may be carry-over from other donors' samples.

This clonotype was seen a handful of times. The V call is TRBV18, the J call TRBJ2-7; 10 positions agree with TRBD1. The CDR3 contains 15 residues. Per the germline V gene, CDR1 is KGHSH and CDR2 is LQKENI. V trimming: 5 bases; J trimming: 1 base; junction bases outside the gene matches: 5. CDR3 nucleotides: TGTGCCAGCTCATCGGGACAGGGGTCATCCTACGAGCAGTACTTC. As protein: CASSSGQGSSYEQYF.

The CDR3 bases are TGCAGCGTCACAACAGGGGGGAATGAGCAGTTCTTC. Amino acids: CSVTTGGNEQFF. V is TRBV29-1 and J is TRBJ2-1, with 8 nucleotides matching TRBD1. This CDR3 is 12 amino acids long. From germline, CDR1 is SQVTM and CDR2 ANQGSEA. The junction had 5 bases not matched to a gene; V was cut back by 6 bases and J by 7 bases.

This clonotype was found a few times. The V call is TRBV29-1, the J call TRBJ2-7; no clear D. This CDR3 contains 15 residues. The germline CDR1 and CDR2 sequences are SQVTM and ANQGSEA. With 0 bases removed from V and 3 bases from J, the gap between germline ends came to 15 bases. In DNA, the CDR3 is TGCAGCGTTGAAGAGGCAGGACCTAACCGCTACGAGCAGTACTTC. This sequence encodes CSVEEAGPNRYEQYF.

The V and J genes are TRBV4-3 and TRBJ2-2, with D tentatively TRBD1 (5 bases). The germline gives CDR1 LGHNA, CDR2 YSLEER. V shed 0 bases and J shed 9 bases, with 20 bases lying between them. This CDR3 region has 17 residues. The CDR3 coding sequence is TGCGCCAGCAGCCAAGATACCCAGGGCGCGTTCTCCCGGGAGCTGTTTTTT. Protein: CASSQDTQGAFSRELFF.

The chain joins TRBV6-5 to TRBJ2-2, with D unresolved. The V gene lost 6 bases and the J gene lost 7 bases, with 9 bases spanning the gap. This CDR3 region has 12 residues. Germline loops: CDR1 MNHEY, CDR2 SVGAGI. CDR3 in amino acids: CASRGSVGELFF. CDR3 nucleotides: TGTGCCAGCAGGGGTTCGGTCGGGGAGCTGTTTTTT.